The present T cell receptor (beta chain) was sequenced within a study of T cell repertoires and Cas9 in healthy adults. On the study more broadly: Characterization of SpCas9-reactive CD4 and CD8 T cells covered multi-effector potency, cytotoxicity and lineage.

CDR3 length: 14 amino acids. V gave up 6 bases and J gave up 0 bases, with 11 bases separating them. Germline V CDR1 and CDR2: SGHTA, FQGNSA. TCRdb's copy holds only in-frame clones and misses some; the assay was immunoSEQ multiplex PCR. The repertoire has about 14,000 clones, 89% of them found once; the top ten carry about 1.6%. This sequence originates from a human donor in good health. V usage is TRBV7-2 and J usage is TRBJ1-1; tentative D call: TRBD1 (5 bases). Sequencing used Tregs (CD4+, CD25+, CD127-, CD137-, CD154-) from PBMCs; culture status not recorded. The CDR3 bases are TGTGCCAGCAGGACCGGGGCAATGAACACTGAAGCTTTCTTT. Translated: CASRTGAMNTEAFF.